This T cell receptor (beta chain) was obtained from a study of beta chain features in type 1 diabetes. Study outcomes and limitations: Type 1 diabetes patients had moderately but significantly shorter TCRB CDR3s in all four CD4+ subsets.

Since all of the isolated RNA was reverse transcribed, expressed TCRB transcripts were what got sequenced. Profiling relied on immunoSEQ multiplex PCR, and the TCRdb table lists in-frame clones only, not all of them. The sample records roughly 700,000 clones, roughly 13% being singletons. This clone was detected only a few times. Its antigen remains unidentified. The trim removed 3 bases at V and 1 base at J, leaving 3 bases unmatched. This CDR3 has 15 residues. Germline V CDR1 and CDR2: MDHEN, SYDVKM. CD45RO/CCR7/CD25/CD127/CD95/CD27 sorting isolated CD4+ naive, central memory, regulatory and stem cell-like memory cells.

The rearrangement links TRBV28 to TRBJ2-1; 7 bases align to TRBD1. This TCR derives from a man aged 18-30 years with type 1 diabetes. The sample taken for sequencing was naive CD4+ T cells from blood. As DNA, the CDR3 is TGTGCCAGCAGTTTGCCGGACAGGTCCTACAATGAGCAGTTCTTC. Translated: CASSLPDRSYNEQFF.